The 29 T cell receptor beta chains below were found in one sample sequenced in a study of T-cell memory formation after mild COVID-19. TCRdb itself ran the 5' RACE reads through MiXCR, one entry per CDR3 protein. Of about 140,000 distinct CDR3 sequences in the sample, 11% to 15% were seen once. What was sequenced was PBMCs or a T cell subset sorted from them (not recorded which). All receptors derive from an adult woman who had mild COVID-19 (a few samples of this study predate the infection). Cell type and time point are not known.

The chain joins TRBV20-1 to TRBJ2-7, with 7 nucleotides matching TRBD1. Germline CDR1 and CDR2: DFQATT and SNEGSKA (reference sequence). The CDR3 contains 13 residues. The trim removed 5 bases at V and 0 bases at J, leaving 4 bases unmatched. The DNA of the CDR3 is TGCAGTGCTCGGGACAGCAGCTCCTACGAGCAGTACTTC. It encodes CSARDSSSYEQYF.

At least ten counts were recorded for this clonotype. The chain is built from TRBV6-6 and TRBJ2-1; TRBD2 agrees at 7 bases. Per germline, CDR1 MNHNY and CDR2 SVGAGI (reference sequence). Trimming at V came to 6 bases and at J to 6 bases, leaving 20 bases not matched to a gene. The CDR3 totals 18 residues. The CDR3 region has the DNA TGTGCCAGCAGCATTACTGGGAGCGGGGCGGCGGACCCCAATGAGCAGTTCTTC. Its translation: CASSITGSGAADPNEQFF.

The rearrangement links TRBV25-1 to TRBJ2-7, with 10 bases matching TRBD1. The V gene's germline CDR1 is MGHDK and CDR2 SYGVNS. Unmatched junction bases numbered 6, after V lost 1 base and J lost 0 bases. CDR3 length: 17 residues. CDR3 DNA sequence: TGTGCCAGCAGTGAATTCGGGACAGGGGTGAGCTCCTACGAGCAGTACTTC. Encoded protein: CASSEFGTGVSSYEQYF.

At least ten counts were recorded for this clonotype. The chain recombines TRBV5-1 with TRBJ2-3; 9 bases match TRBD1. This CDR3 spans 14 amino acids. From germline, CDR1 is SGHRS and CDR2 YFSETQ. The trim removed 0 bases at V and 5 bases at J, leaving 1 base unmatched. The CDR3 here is CASSLGQGGDTQYF. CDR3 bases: TGCGCCAGCAGCTTGGGACAGGGGGGAGATACGCAGTATTTT.

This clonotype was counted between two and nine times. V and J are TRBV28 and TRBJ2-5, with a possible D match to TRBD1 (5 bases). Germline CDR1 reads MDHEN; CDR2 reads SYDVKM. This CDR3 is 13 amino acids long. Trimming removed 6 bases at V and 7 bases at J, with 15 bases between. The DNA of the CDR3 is TGTGCCAGCAGCGACTCTTCCCAGGGGACCCAGTACTTC. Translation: CASSDSSQGTQYF.

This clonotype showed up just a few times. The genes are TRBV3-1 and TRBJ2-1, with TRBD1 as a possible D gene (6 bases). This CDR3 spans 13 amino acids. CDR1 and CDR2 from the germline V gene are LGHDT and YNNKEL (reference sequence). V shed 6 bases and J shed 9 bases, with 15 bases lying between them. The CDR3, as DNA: TGTGCCAGCAGATTACAGGGATTGGGTGAGCAGTTCTTC. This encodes CASRLQGLGEQFF.

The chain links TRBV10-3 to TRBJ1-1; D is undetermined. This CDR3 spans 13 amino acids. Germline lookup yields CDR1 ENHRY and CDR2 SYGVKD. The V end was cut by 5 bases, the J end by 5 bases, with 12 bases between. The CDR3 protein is CAISHPFGTEAFF. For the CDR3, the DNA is TGTGCCATCAGTCATCCTTTCGGGACTGAAGCTTTCTTT.

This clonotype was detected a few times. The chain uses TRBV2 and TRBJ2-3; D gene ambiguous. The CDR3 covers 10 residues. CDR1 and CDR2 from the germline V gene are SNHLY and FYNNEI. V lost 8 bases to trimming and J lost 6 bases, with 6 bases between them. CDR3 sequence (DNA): TGTGCCAGCGGACGGGATACGCAGTATTTT. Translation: CASGRDTQYF. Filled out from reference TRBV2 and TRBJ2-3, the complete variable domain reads EPEVTQTPSHQVTQMGQEVILRCVPISNHLYFYWYRQILGQKVEFLVSFYNNEISEKSEIFDDQFSVERPDGSNFTLKIRSTKLEDSAMYFCASGRDTQYFGPGTRLTVL.

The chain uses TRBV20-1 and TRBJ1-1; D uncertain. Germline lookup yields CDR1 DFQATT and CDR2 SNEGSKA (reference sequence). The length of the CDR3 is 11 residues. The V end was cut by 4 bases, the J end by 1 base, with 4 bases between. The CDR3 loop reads CSAKRNTEAFF. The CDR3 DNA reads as TGCAGTGCTAAACGGAACACTGAAGCTTTCTTT.

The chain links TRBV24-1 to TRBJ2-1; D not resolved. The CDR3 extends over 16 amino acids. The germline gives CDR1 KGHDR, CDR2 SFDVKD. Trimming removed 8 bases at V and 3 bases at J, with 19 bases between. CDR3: CATTPSGIASYNEQFF. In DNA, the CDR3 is TGTGCCACCACCCCTTCTGGGATTGCTAGCTACAATGAGCAGTTCTTC.

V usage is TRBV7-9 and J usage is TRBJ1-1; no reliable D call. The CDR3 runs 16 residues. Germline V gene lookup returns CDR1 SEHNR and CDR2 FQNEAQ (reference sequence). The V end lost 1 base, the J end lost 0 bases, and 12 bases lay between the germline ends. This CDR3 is CASSLGRRRMNTEAFF. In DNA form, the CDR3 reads TGTGCCAGCAGCTTAGGAAGAAGAAGGATGAACACTGAAGCTTTCTTT.

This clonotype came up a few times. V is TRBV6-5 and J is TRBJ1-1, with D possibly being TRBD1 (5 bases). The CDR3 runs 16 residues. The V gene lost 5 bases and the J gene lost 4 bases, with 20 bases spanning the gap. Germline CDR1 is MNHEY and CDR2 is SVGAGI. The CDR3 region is CASSVTTGTFPTEAFF. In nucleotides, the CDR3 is TGTGCCAGCAGTGTAACGACCGGGACGTTCCCCACTGAAGCTTTCTTT.

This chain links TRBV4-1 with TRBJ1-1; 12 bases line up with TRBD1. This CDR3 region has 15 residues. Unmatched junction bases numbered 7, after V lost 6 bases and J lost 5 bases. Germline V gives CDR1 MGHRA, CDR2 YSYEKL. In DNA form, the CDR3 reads TGCGCCAGCAGTACTCCGGGACAGGGGGCGACTGAAGCTTTCTTT. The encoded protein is CASSTPGQGATEAFF.

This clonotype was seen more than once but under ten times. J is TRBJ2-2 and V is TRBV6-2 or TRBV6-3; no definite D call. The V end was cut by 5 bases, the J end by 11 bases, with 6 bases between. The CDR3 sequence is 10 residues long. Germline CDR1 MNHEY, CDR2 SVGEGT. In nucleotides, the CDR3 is TGTGCCAGCAGTGGCCTCGAGCTGTTTTTT. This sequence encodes CASSGLELFF.

The CDR3: CAWRASGGTDTQYF. The CDR3 DNA sequence: TGTGCCTGGAGGGCTAGCGGGGGCACAGATACGCAGTATTTT. The chain has TRBV30 and TRBJ2-3, with 9 bases lining up with TRBD2. V lost 3 bases and J lost 1; bases outside the gene matches: 2. Germline CDR1 GTSNPN, CDR2 SVGIG (reference sequence). This CDR3 is 14 amino acids long.

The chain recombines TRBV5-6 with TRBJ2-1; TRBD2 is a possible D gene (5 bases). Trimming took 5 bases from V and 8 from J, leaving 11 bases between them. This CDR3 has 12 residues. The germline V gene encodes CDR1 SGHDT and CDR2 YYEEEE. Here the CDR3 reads CASRQPGDEQFF. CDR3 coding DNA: TGTGCCAGCAGACAACCCGGGGATGAGCAGTTCTTC.

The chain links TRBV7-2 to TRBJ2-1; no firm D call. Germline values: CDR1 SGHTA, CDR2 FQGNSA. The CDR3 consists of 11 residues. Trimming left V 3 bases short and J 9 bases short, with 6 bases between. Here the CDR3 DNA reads TGTGCCAGCAGCTTTACCCCTGAGCAGTTCTTC. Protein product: CASSFTPEQFF.

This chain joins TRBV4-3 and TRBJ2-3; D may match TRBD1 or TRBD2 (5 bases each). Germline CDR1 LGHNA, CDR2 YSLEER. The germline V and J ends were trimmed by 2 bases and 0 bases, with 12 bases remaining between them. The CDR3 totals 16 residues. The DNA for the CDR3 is TGCGCCAGCAGCCAAATCCGGGGCCCTAGCACAGATACGCAGTATTTT. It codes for CASSQIRGPSTDTQYF.

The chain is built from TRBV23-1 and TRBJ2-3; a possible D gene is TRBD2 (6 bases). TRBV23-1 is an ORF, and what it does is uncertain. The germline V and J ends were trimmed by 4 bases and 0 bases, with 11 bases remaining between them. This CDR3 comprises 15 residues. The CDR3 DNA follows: TGCGCCAGCAGTCCTGGGGGGACTAGCACAGATACGCAGTATTTT. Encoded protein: CASSPGGTSTDTQYF.

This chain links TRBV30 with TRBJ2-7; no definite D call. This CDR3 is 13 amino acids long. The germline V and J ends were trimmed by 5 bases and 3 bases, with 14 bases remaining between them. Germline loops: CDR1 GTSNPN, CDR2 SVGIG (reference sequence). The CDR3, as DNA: TGTGCCTGGGCAATGGACCGCAGCTACGAGCAGTACTTC. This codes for CAWAMDRSYEQYF.

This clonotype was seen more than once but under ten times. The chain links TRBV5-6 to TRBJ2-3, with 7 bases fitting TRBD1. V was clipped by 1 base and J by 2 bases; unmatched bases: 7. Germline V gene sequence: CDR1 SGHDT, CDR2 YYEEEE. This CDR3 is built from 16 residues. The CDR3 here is CASSLRKTGNTDTQYF. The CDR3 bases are TGTGCCAGCAGCTTGCGGAAGACAGGGAACACAGATACGCAGTATTTT.

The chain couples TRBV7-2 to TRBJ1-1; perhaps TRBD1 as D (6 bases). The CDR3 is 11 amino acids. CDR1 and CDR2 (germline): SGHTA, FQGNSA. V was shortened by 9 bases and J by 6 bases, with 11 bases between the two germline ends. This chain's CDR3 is CASKGTSEAFF. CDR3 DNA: TGTGCCAGTAAGGGGACATCTGAAGCTTTCTTT. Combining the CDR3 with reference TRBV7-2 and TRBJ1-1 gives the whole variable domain GAGVSQSPSNKVTEKGKDVELRCDPISGHTALYWYRQSLGQGLEFLIYFQGNSAPDKSGLPSDRFSAERTGGSVSTLTIQRTQQEDSAVYLCASKGTSEAFFGQGTRLTVV.

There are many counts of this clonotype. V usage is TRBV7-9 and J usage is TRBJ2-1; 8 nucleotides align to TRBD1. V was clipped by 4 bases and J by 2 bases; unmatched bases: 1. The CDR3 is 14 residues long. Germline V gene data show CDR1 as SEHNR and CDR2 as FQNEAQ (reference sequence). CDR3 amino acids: CASSSGGTYNEQFF. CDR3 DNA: TGTGCCAGCAGCTCAGGGGGCACCTACAATGAGCAGTTCTTC.

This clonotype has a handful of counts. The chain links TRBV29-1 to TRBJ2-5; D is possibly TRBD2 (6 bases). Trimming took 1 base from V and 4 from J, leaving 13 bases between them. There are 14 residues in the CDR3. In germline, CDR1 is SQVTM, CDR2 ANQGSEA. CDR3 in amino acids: CSVEVPGVAETQYF. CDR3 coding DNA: TGCAGCGTTGAAGTTCCGGGAGTGGCAGAGACCCAGTACTTC.

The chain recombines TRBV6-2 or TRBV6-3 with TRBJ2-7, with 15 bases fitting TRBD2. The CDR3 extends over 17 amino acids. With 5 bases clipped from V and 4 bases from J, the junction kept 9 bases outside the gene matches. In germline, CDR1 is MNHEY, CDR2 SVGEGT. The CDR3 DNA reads TGTGCCAGCAGTACCCCCCGGGGACTAGCGGGGGGATACGAGCAGTACTTC. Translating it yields CASSTPRGLAGGYEQYF.

CDR3: CSVDRGTNYGYTF. For the CDR3, the DNA is TGCAGCGTTGATAGGGGCACCAACTATGGCTACACCTTC. The chain is built from TRBV29-1 and TRBJ1-2; the D gene is possibly TRBD1 (5 bases). CDR1 and CDR2 from the germline V gene are SQVTM and ANQGSEA. The CDR3 spans 13 residues. V was cut by 3 bases and J by 2 bases, with 10 bases left in between.

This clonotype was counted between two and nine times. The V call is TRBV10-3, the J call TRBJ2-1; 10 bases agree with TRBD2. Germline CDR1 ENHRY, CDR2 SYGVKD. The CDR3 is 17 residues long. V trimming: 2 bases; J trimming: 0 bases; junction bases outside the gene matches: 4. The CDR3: CAISEPPSGSSYNEQFF. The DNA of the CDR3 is TGTGCCATCAGTGAGCCTCCTAGCGGGAGCTCCTACAATGAGCAGTTCTTC.

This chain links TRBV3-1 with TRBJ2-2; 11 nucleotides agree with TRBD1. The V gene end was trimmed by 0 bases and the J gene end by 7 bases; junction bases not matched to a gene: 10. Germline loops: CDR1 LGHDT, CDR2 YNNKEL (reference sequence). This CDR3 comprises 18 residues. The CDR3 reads CASSQDRLGQGAVGELFF. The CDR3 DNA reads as TGTGCCAGCAGCCAAGATCGTTTAGGACAGGGGGCCGTCGGGGAGCTGTTTTTT.

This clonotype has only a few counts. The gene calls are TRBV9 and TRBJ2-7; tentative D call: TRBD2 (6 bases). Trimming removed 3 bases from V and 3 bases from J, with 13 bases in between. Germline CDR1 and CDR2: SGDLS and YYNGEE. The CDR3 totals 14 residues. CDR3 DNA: TGTGCCAGCAGCGAAAGAGGAGGGTACTACGAGCAGTACTTC. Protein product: CASSERGGYYEQYF. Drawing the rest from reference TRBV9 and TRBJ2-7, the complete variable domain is DSGVTQTPKHLITATGQRVTLRCSPRSGDLSVYWYQQSLDQGLQFLIQYYNGEERAKGNILERFSAQQFPDLHSELNLSSLELGDSALYFCASSERGGYYEQYFGPGTRLTVT.